These 6 T cell receptor beta chains share one sample of origin, sequenced in a study of blood T cells in healthy people across ages. The second PCR ran roughly 6 to 12 cycles with a sample-barcoded 5' primer and J-beta primers. MiXCR was run by TCRdb on the 5' RACE reads, yielding one entry per CDR3 protein. The table has about 930,000 distinct CDR3 sequences, about 29% seen once; the top ten hold roughly 10%. These data were likewise used in another study, on T cells of mothers and their children.

Sequencing used blood. All receptors derive from a woman between 40 and 50 years old in good health.

This clonotype was recorded at least ten times. V gene TRBV28 combines with J gene TRBJ1-4, with 10 positions matching TRBD1. Trimming took 3 bases from V and 5 from J; bases not matched to a gene: 3. The V gene's germline CDR1 is MDHEN and CDR2 SYDVKM. The CDR3 runs 15 residues. This CDR3 is CASSLPGQGNEKLFF. DNA for the CDR3: TGTGCCAGCAGTTTGCCGGGACAGGGGAATGAAAAACTGTTTTTT. Complete variable domain (other parts from reference TRBV28 and TRBJ1-4): DVKVTQSSRYLVKRTGEKVFLECVQDMDHENMFWYRQDPGLGLRLIYFSYDVKMKEKGDIPEGYSVSREKKERFSLILESASTNQTSMYLCASSLPGQGNEKLFFGSGTQLSVL.

The chain recombines TRBV5-1 with TRBJ2-5, with D maybe TRBD2 (5 bases). The germline V gene has CDR1 SGHRS and CDR2 YFSETQ. Trimming left V 7 bases short and J 5 bases short, with 18 bases between. This CDR3 has 14 residues. The CDR3 region has the DNA TGCGCCAGCGGCCATGCTGGAGGCGATGAGACCCAGTACTTC. Protein product: CASGHAGGDETQYF.

The chain has TRBV20-1 and TRBJ2-3; TRBD1 matches at 8 bases. V was pared by 3 bases and J by 1 base, with 3 bases of the junction left unmatched. CDR3 length equals 14 residues. Germline loops: CDR1 DFQATT, CDR2 SNEGSKA (reference sequence). The CDR3 loop reads CSASPGGRTDTQYF. For the CDR3, the DNA is TGCAGTGCTAGCCCAGGGGGCCGCACAGATACGCAGTATTTT.

Ten or more counts support this clonotype. The V call is TRBV6-6, the J call TRBJ1-1; possible D gene TRBD1, 6 bases. Germline CDR1 reads MNHNY; CDR2 reads SVGAGI (reference sequence). The CDR3 loop spans 14 amino acids. Between the trimmed V and J ends, which lost 2 bases and 4 bases, there was a span of 11 bases. This chain's CDR3 is CASSYRGEGTEAFF. The CDR3 coding sequence is TGTGCCAGCAGTTACAGGGGGGAGGGCACTGAAGCTTTCTTT.

In this sample, this clonotype turned up many times. V is TRBV5-6 and J is TRBJ2-3; the match to TRBD1 covers 7 bases. V gave up 4 bases and J gave up 8 bases; unmatched junction bases: 7. Germline V lookup: CDR1 SGHDT, CDR2 YYEEEE. This CDR3 comprises 13 residues. This chain's CDR3 is CASSLGQLFTQYF. CDR3 nucleotides: TGTGCCAGCAGCCTGGGACAGCTTTTTACGCAGTATTTT. Using reference TRBV5-6 and TRBJ2-3 for the parts outside the CDR3, the full variable domain is DAGVTQSPTHLIKTRGQQVTLRCSPKSGHDTVSWYQQALGQGPQFIFQYYEEEERQRGNFPDRFSGHQFPNYSSELNVNALLLGDSALYLCASSLGQLFTQYFGPGTRLTVL.

This clonotype was observed at least ten times. The rearrangement uses TRBV7-9 and TRBJ2-3; 7 bases are shared with TRBD1. The junction had 5 bases not matched to a gene; V was cut back by 5 bases and J by 3 bases. The CDR3 extends over 14 amino acids. Germline assignment: CDR1 SEHNR and CDR2 FQNEAQ (reference sequence). The CDR3 sequence: CASSPRGQTDTQYF. The DNA for the CDR3 is TGTGCCAGCAGCCCCAGGGGACAGACAGATACGCAGTATTTT.